This is a list of T cell receptor beta chains from one sample in a study of blood T cell repertoires in COVID-19. This table comes from immunoSEQ multiplex PCR, and its TCRdb copy is limited to in-frame clones, with some not included. The sample comprises 250,000 to 300,000 clones, roughly 91% of which are singletons, and approximately 9.5% rests with the top ten. Sequencing used PBMCs or T cells enriched from blood (not recorded which). These receptors were taken from a man aged 35 to 55 who had recovered from COVID-19. Both conserved end residues are trimmed from each CDR3.

j_call v_call cdr3_aa
TRBJ1-1 TRBV3-1/TRBV3-2 ASNQGNLRDPF
TRBJ2-2 TRBV5-6 ASSLGQGTTGELF
TRBJ2-6 TRBV19 ASSIDFLTGANVLT
TRBJ1-2 TRBV5-4 ASSFETPREGYT
TRBJ2-1 TRBV12-3/TRBV12-4 ASSSYPNEQF
TRBJ1-1 TRBV27 ASSPRTGGVRNTEAF
TRBJ1-1 TRBV4-3 ASSQSQGSTEAF
TRBJ2-7 TRBV27 ASSPGGFNEQY
TRBJ1-1 TRBV5-1 ASRHSRGLDTEAF
TRBJ1-2 TRBV6-5 ASSYRDRHGGYT
TRBJ1-3 TRBV30 AWSPWGGGNTIY
TRBJ2-1 TRBV5-1 ASSLDRASYNEQF